Each of the 32 T cell receptor beta chains below was sequenced from the same sample in a study of blood T cell repertoires in COVID-19 (dated by TCRdb to about 2020). The receptor library was made with the immunoSEQ multiplex PCR assay. The immuneACCESS repertoire file appears here via TCRdb, limited to in-frame rearrangements. These files lack a portion of the clones; in checked studies, under half of the deficit traces to unresolved V genes, and the cause of the others is not known. A total of about 440,000 clones appear in this sample, roughly 87% of them only once. The ten largest clones capture about 0.6% of the sample. Specimen: PBMCs or T cells enriched from blood (not recorded which). These receptors all stem from a man between 18 and 29 years old who had recovered from COVID-19.

This clone was observed once. The gene calls are TRBV19 and TRBJ1-2; the D is unclear. The CDR3 loop spans 13 amino acids. V was shortened by 3 bases and J by 0 bases, with 5 bases between the two germline ends. Germline CDR1 is LNHDA and CDR2 is SQIVND (reference sequence). CDR3 sequence (DNA): TGTGCCAGTAGTATCGACACTAACTATGGCTACACCTTC. This gives the protein CASSIDTNYGYTF.

The rearrangement joins TRBV5-1 to TRBJ2-7; D unclear. The V gene's germline CDR1 is SGHRS and CDR2 YFSETQ. The CDR3 consists of 12 residues. V lost 5 bases and J lost 2, with 8 bases in between. The CDR3 here is CASRASTYEQYF. CDR3 coding DNA: TGCGCCAGCAGAGCTTCAACCTACGAGCAGTACTTC.

CDR3 DNA: TGTGCCAGCAGTTCACCGGGACTGGGGGTAGACGAGCAGTACTTC. As protein: CASSSPGLGVDEQYF. This chain connects TRBV28 to TRBJ2-7, with D possibly matching TRBD2 (6 bases). Germline values: CDR1 MDHEN, CDR2 SYDVKM. Trimming removed 4 bases from V and 5 bases from J, with 18 bases in between. The length of the CDR3 is 15 residues.

This sequence joins TRBV12-5 and TRBJ1-1; 7 positions agree with TRBD1. This CDR3 is 16 amino acids long. With 4 bases clipped from V and 0 bases from J, the junction kept 8 bases outside the gene matches. Germline CDR1 and CDR2: LGHNT and FRNRAP. CDR3 residues: CASGSGSTGVNTEAFF. The CDR3, as DNA: TGTGCTAGTGGTTCGGGGTCTACAGGGGTGAACACTGAAGCTTTCTTT.

The chain recombines TRBV4-1 with TRBJ1-6; possible D gene TRBD1, 6 bases. Germline loops: CDR1 MGHRA, CDR2 YSYEKL. This CDR3 contains 16 residues. V lost 4 bases and J 10 bases, leaving 20 bases between the germline ends. The CDR3 spells CASSRQLGDTGSPLHF. The CDR3 DNA sequence: TGCGCCAGCAGCCGGCAGCTAGGGGACACTGGGTCACCCCTCCACTTT.

Comment on this clone: The junction departs from the called germline gene at one end, perhaps through a read error. The chain links TRBV9 to TRBJ1-1; D is ambiguous. CDR3 size: 16 residues. Germline values: CDR1 SGDLS, CDR2 YYNGEE. CDR3 nucleotide sequence: TGTGTCAGCAGCGTAGAGGTGGTCAGGAGCGGCTCTGAAGCTTTCTTT. Amino acid sequence: CVSSVEVVRSGSEAFF.

This clone was seen at least ten times. This chain uses TRBV5-1 with TRBJ2-1; the match to TRBD2 covers 8 bases. The germline CDR1 and CDR2 sequences are SGHRS and YFSETQ. The CDR3 sequence is 13 residues long. Unmatched junction bases numbered 3, after V lost 6 bases and J lost 4 bases. CDR3 in DNA: TGCGCCAGCAAACTAGCGGTATACAATGAGCAGTTCTTC. This encodes CASKLAVYNEQFF.

This chain uses TRBV3-1 (or the pseudogene TRBV3-2) with TRBJ2-5; D is unresolved. The V gene's germline CDR1 is LGHDT and CDR2 YNNKEL (reference sequence). The CDR3 has 14 residues. Trimming pared 4 bases from V and 3 bases from J, leaving 12 bases between. The CDR3 nucleotides are TGTGCCAGCAGCCGATCGACTGGAAAAGAGACCCAGTACTTC. Translation gives CASSRSTGKETQYF.

This rearrangement joins TRBV4-1 to TRBJ1-5; possible D gene TRBD1, 5 bases. V shed 0 bases and J shed 9 bases, with 24 bases lying between them. There are 18 residues in the CDR3. Germline assignment: CDR1 MGHRA and CDR2 YSYEKL. The CDR3, as DNA: TGCGCCAGCAGCCAAGATGGGGGGAAGGGTACCCCTTTTTGGCCCCAGCATTTT. Protein sequence: CASSQDGGKGTPFWPQHF.

There are a few counts of this clone. The chain joins TRBV25-1 to TRBJ2-2, with TRBD2 identical over 11 bases. The germline gives CDR1 MGHDK, CDR2 SYGVNS. This CDR3 is 15 amino acids long. Trimming cost V 2 bases and J 8 bases; bases outside gene matches: 4. In DNA, the CDR3 is TGTGCCAGCAGTGAAATGACTAGCGGGACTGGGGAGCTGTTTTTT. It specifies CASSEMTSGTGELFF.

Details on this clone: Distinct nucleotide sequences in the sample also encode this CDR3. The chain links TRBV28 to TRBJ1-3, with 11 bases fitting TRBD1. V was clipped by 4 bases and J by 1 base; unmatched bases: 3. The CDR3 contains 16 residues. From germline, CDR1 is MDHEN and CDR2 SYDVKM. CDR3 in DNA: TGTGCCAGCAGTTCGGGGACAGGGGGTTCTGGAAACACCATATATTTT. Encoded protein: CASSSGTGGSGNTIYF.

The rearrangement joins TRBV5-1 to TRBJ1-5; 8 nucleotides agree with TRBD1. Germline V gives CDR1 SGHRS, CDR2 YFSETQ. V lost 4 bases, J lost 5 bases, and 2 bases stayed unmatched. The CDR3 has 13 residues. The CDR3 region is CASSEQGDQPQHF. The CDR3 region has the DNA TGCGCCAGCAGCGAACAGGGGGATCAGCCCCAGCATTTT.

This clone was counted a single time. The chain recombines TRBV13 with TRBJ1-2; 9 bases map to TRBD1. In germline, CDR1 is PRHDT, CDR2 FYEKMQ (reference sequence). V lost 5 bases and J lost 8; bases outside the gene matches: 9. CDR3 length: 14 residues. The CDR3 DNA is TGTGCCAGCAGCACCCGGGACAGGGTTTCAGGCTACACCTTC. This translates into CASSTRDRVSGYTF.

This clone was picked up one time. The chain couples TRBV5-3 to TRBJ1-2, with D tentatively TRBD1 (6 bases). TRBV5-3 is classed as an ORF, of uncertain function. Between the trimmed V and J ends, which lost 0 bases and 3 bases, there was a span of 9 bases. The length of the CDR3 is 14 residues. The CDR3 nucleotides are TGTGCCAGAAGCTTGGCGAAGGGGGACTATGGCTACACCTTC. This sequence encodes CARSLAKGDYGYTF.

This clone was detected many times. The chain couples TRBV12-3 or TRBV12-4 to TRBJ1-1; D unresolved. V lost 6 bases to trimming and J lost 0 bases, with 8 bases between them. CDR3 length: 13 amino acids. The CDR3 region has the DNA TGTGCCAGCAGCCCTTTTATGAACACTGAAGCTTTCTTT. Protein product: CASSPFMNTEAFF.

With regard to this clone: A junction boundary mismatches the germline segment, possibly from a read error. This chain connects TRBV2 to TRBJ1-1; 10 nucleotides agree with TRBD1. Germline CDR1 and CDR2: SNHLY and FYNNEI. The CDR3 has 13 residues. Written as DNA, the CDR3 is TGTGCCAGCAATGAACCGGGACAGGGGGAAGCTTTCTTT. Its translation is CASNEPGQGEAFF.

V and J are TRBV10-2 and TRBJ1-2; the D is unclear. Germline values: CDR1 WSHSY, CDR2 SAAADI. The CDR3 is 12 residues long. With 3 bases removed from V and 6 bases from J, the gap between germline ends came to 8 bases. CDR3 sequence: CASSESTDGYTF. The CDR3 bases are TGCGCCAGCAGTGAAAGCACGGATGGCTACACCTTC.

The chain uses TRBV28 and TRBJ1-5; D uncertain. Germline CDR1 and CDR2: MDHEN and SYDVKM. Between the trimmed V and J ends, which lost 8 bases and 3 bases, there was a span of 14 bases. This CDR3 has 14 residues. This chain's CDR3 is CASSMMSANQPQHF. The CDR3, as DNA: TGTGCCAGCTCAATGATGAGTGCCAATCAGCCCCAGCATTTT. The variable domain in full, completed from reference TRBV28 and TRBJ1-5, reads DVKVTQSSRYLVKRTGEKVFLECVQDMDHENMFWYRQDPGLGLRLIYFSYDVKMKEKGDIPEGYSVSREKKERFSLILESASTNQTSMYLCASSMMSANQPQHFGDGTRLSIL.

The chain uses TRBV19 and TRBJ1-5; no clear D gene. The length of the CDR3 is 14 residues. V lost 6 bases to trimming and J lost 0 bases, with 9 bases between them. In germline, CDR1 is LNHDA, CDR2 SQIVND (reference sequence). The CDR3 is CASRPGGSNQPQHF. The CDR3 nucleotides are TGTGCCAGTAGACCCGGCGGTAGCAATCAGCCCCAGCATTTT.

The chain recombines TRBV3-1 (or the pseudogene TRBV3-2) with TRBJ1-4; maybe TRBD1 (5 bases). The germline gives CDR1 LGHDT, CDR2 YNNKEL (reference sequence). V was shortened by 4 bases and J by 8 bases, with 14 bases between the two germline ends. This CDR3 has 14 residues. In DNA, the CDR3 is TGTGCCAGCAGCCCACTGGGGGGTAAGGAAAAACTGTTTTTT. The encoded protein is CASSPLGGKEKLFF.

The V gene is TRBV30, the J gene TRBJ1-1; weak D call: TRBD1 (5 bases). The CDR3 sequence is 11 residues long. Trimming cost V 8 bases and J 2 bases, with 9 bases left between them. Germline CDR1 and CDR2: GTSNPN and SVGIG (reference sequence). CDR3 protein: CARGRNTEAFF. For the CDR3, the DNA is TGTGCCCGGGGGAGAAACACTGAAGCTTTCTTT. The variable domain in full, with the rest retrieved from reference TRBV30 and TRBJ1-1, is SQTIHQWPATLVQPVGSPLSLECTVEGTSNPNLYWYRQAAGRGLQLLFYSVGIGQISSEVPQNLSASRPQDRQFILSSKKLLLSDSGFYLCARGRNTEAFFGQGTRLTVV.

V and J are TRBV13 and TRBJ1-2; possibly TRBD1 for D (6 bases). The CDR3 covers 15 residues. Germline V gene sequence: CDR1 PRHDT, CDR2 FYEKMQ (reference sequence). Trimming shortened V by 4 bases and J by 4 bases, and 16 bases separated the two germline ends. CDR3 DNA: TGTGCCAGCAGCTCACGAACGGGGGGCCCCTATGGCTACACCTTC. As protein: CASSSRTGGPYGYTF.

The genes are TRBV11-2 and TRBJ1-4; 12 bases align to TRBD1. The CDR3 runs to 15 residues. V lost 6 bases, J lost 8 bases, and 7 bases stayed unmatched. Germline V gene data show CDR1 as SGHAT and CDR2 as FQNNGV. The CDR3 DNA is TGTGCCAGCAGGCGGGACAGGGGGCCGGGCGAAAAACTGTTTTTT. Encoded protein: CASRRDRGPGEKLFF.

The V call is TRBV30, the J call TRBJ2-2; D call uncertain. CDR3 size: 12 residues. V lost 3 bases and J 6 bases, leaving 8 bases between the germline ends. CDR1 and CDR2 from the germline V gene are GTSNPN and SVGIG (reference sequence). This CDR3 is CAWSLVAGELFF. CDR3 coding DNA: TGTGCCTGGAGCCTCGTTGCCGGGGAGCTGTTTTTT.

The gene calls are TRBV3-1 (or the pseudogene TRBV3-2) and TRBJ1-6; unclear D gene. This CDR3 contains 14 residues. Germline CDR1 LGHDT, CDR2 YNNKEL (reference sequence). Trimming pared 2 bases from V and 6 bases from J, leaving 8 bases between. CDR3 sequence (DNA): TGTGCCAGCAGCCAACCAGGTTCTAATTCACCCCTCCACTTT. Protein: CASSQPGSNSPLHF.

J is TRBJ1-5 and V is TRBV6-5, with unresolved D. This CDR3 contains 12 residues. V gave up 7 bases and J gave up 5 bases, with 9 bases separating them. Germline CDR1 and CDR2: MNHEY and SVGAGI. The CDR3 nucleotides read TGTGCCAGCAATCGACACGATCAGCCCCAGCATTTT. It translates to CASNRHDQPQHF.

The V and J genes are TRBV11-2 and TRBJ1-1; D unresolved. Per germline, CDR1 SGHAT and CDR2 FQNNGV. This CDR3 has 14 residues. Trimming removed 1 base at V and 0 bases at J, with 6 bases between. CDR3 sequence reads: CASSLVVLNTEAFF. DNA of the CDR3: TGTGCCAGCAGCTTAGTAGTCCTGAACACTGAAGCTTTCTTT. The full variable domain, rest sourced from reference TRBV11-2 and TRBJ1-1, is EAGVAQSPRYKIIEKRQSVAFWCNPISGHATLYWYQQILGQGPKLLIQFQNNGVVDDSQLPKDRFSAERLKGVDSTLKIQPAKLEDSAVYLCASSLVVLNTEAFFGQGTRLTVV.

The V and J genes are TRBV5-1 and TRBJ2-1; no clear D gene. Germline loops: CDR1 SGHRS, CDR2 YFSETQ. Trimming left V 3 bases short and J 6 bases short, with 7 bases between. The CDR3 is 12 amino acids. The CDR3 DNA reads TGCGCCAGCAGCTACCCTAGCAATGAGCAGTTCTTC. Residues: CASSYPSNEQFF.

This clone was detected once. The gene calls are TRBV3-1 (or the pseudogene TRBV3-2) and TRBJ2-1, with 7 bases identical to TRBD2. Per germline, CDR1 LGHDT and CDR2 YNNKEL (reference sequence). V lost 1 base to trimming and J lost 7 bases; unmatched junction nucleotides: 4. This CDR3 is built from 14 residues. CDR3 amino acids: CASSQAGGGNEQFF. CDR3 DNA: TGTGCCAGCAGCCAAGCGGGCGGGGGTAATGAGCAGTTCTTC.

The rearrangement links TRBV28 to TRBJ1-2; D call uncertain. Per germline, CDR1 MDHEN and CDR2 SYDVKM. The V end lost 3 bases, the J end lost 2 bases, and 13 bases lay between the germline ends. CDR3 length equals 15 residues. CDR3 in amino acids: CASSLPQVQNYGYTF. The CDR3 DNA is TGTGCCAGCAGTTTGCCGCAGGTACAGAACTATGGCTACACCTTC.

This clone was recorded only once. J is TRBJ2-2 and V is TRBV27; no reliable D call. CDR1 and CDR2 from the germline V gene are MNHEY and SMNVEV (reference sequence). The CDR3 totals 15 residues. V lost 9 bases to trimming and J lost 5 bases, with 19 bases between them. The CDR3 sequence is CASSRLREVTGELFF. The CDR3 DNA reads TGTGCCAGTTCTCGGCTCCGAGAGGTTACCGGGGAGCTGTTTTTT.

CDR3 in DNA: TGCGCCAGACTAGCAGGCTACGAGCAGTACTTC. This encodes CARLAGYEQYF. This chain connects TRBV5-1 to TRBJ2-7; weak D call: TRBD2 (6 bases). Trimming left V 8 bases short and J 3 bases short, with 9 bases between. The CDR3 has 11 amino acids. Germline lookup yields CDR1 SGHRS and CDR2 YFSETQ.